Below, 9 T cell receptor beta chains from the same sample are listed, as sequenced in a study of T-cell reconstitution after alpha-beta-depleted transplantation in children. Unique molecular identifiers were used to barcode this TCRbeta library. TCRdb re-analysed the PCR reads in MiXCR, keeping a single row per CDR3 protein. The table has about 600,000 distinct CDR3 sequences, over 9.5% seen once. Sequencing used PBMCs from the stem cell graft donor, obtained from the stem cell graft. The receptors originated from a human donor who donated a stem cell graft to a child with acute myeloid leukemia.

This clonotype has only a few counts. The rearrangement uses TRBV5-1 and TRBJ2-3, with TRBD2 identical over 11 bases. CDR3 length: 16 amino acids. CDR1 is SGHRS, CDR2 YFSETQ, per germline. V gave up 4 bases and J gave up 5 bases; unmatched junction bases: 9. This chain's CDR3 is CASSRISGRAKDTQYF. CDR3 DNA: TGCGCCAGCAGCCGGATTAGCGGGAGGGCCAAAGATACGCAGTATTTT.

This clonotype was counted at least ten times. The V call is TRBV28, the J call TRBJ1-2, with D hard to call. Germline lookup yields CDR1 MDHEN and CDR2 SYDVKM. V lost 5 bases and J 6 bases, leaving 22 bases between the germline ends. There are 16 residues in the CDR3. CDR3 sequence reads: CASSPRTLVLSDGYTF. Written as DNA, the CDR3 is TGTGCCAGCAGTCCACGCACCCTTGTTCTGTCGGATGGCTACACCTTC.

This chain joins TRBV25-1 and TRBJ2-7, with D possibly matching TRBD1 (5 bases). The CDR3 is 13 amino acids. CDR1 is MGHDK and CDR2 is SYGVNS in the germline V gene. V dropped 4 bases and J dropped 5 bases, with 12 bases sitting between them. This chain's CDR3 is CASSVQEWNEQYF. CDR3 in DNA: TGTGCCAGCAGTGTACAGGAATGGAACGAGCAGTACTTC.

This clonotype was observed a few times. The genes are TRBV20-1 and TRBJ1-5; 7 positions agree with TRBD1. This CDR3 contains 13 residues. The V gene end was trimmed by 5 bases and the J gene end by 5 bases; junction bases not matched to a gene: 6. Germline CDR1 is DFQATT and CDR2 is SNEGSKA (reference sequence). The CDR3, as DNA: TGCAGTGCTCGACAGGGAAGCGATCAGCCCCAGCATTTT. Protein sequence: CSARQGSDQPQHF.

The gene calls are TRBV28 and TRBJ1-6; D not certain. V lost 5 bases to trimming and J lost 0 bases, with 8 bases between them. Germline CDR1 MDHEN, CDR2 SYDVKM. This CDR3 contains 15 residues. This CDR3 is CASSGANSYNSPLHF. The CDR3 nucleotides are TGTGCCAGCAGTGGTGCCAACTCCTATAATTCACCCCTCCACTTT.

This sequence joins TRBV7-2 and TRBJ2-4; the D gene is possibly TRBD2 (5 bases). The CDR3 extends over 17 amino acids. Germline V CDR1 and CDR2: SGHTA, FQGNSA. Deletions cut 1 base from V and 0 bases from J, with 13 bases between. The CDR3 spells CASSLVSGVGAKNIQYF. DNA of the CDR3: TGTGCCAGCAGCTTAGTTTCCGGGGTCGGAGCCAAAAACATTCAGTACTTC.

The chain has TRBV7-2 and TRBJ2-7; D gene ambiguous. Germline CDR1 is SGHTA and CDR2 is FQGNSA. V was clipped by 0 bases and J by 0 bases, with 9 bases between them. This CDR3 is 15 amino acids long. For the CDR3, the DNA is TGTGCCAGCAGCTTAGCCTTCCAGAGCTCCTACGAGCAGTACTTC. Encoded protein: CASSLAFQSSYEQYF.

The CDR3: CSVGNRELLEQFF. CDR3 nucleotide sequence: TGCAGCGTTGGTAACAGGGAATTACTTGAGCAGTTCTTC. The chain carries TRBV29-1 and TRBJ2-1; TRBD1 might be the D (6 bases). Trimming left V 4 bases short and J 9 bases short, with 16 bases between. Germline CDR1 and CDR2: SQVTM and ANQGSEA. The CDR3 runs 13 residues.

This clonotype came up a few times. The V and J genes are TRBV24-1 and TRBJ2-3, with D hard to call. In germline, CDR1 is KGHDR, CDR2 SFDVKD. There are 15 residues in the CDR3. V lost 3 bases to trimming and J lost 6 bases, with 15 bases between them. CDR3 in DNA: TGTGCCACCAGTGATACCGGCCGCCAACGTGATACGCAGTATTTT. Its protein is CATSDTGRQRDTQYF.